This T cell receptor beta chain was found in a study of CD8 T cells in ankylosing spondylitis. The study's findings and limits: Earlier reports found some motif variants in synovial fluid and blood in reactive arthritis. What seemed typical of ankylosing spondylitis blood was a TCR beta motif built from roughly eight highly homologous variants. The authors reported significant enrichment of disease-linked clones in matched ankylosing spondylitis synovial fluid.

CDR1 and CDR2 from the germline V gene are GTSNPN and SVGIG (reference sequence). Trimming removed 2 bases at V and 8 bases at J, with 9 bases between. The CDR3 is 11 residues long. Remarks on this clonotype: Its antigen is not known.

Each CDR3 protein gets one entry after TCRdb re-called the 5' RACE reads with MiXCR. This sample has approximately 210,000 distinct CDR3 sequences, with 13% found just once. This TCR derives from a male donor with ankylosing spondylitis or in good health (not recorded which). Source material: blood, either unsorted or a sorted T cell fraction (not recorded which). V and J are TRBV30 and TRBJ1-1; no clear D gene. The CDR3 sequence is CAWSPSAEAFF. The DNA for the CDR3 is TGTGCCTGGAGTCCGTCGGCAGAAGCTTTCTTT.